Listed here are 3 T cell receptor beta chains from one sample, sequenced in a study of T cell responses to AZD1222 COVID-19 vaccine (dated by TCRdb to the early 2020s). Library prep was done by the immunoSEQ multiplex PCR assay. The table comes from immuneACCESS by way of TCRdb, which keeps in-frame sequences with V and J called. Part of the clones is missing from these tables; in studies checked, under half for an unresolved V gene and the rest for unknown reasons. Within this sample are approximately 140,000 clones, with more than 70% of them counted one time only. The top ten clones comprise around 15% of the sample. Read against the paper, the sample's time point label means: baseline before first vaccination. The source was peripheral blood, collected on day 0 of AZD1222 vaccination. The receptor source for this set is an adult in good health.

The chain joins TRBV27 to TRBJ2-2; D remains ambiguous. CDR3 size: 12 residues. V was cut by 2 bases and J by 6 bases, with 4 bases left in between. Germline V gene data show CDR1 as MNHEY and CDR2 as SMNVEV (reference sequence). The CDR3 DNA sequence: TGTGCCAGCAGTTTACTTGCCGGGGAGCTGTTTTTT. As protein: CASSLLAGELFF.

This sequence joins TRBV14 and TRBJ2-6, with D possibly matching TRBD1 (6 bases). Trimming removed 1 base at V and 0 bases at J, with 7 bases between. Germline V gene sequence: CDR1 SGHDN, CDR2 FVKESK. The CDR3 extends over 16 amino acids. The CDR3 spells CASSQVGGSGANVLTF. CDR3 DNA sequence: TGTGCCAGCAGCCAAGTAGGGGGCTCTGGGGCCAACGTCCTGACTTTC.

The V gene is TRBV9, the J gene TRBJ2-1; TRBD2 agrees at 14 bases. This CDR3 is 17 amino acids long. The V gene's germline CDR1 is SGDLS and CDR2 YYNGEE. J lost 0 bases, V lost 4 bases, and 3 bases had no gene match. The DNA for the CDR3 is TGTGCCAGCAGCCTCGGGACTAGCGGGAGCTCCTACAATGAGCAGTTCTTC. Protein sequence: CASSLGTSGSSYNEQFF. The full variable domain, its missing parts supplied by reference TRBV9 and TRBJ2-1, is DSGVTQTPKHLITATGQRVTLRCSPRSGDLSVYWYQQSLDQGLQFLIQYYNGEERAKGNILERFSAQQFPDLHSELNLSSLELGDSALYFCASSLGTSGSSYNEQFFGPGTRLTVL.